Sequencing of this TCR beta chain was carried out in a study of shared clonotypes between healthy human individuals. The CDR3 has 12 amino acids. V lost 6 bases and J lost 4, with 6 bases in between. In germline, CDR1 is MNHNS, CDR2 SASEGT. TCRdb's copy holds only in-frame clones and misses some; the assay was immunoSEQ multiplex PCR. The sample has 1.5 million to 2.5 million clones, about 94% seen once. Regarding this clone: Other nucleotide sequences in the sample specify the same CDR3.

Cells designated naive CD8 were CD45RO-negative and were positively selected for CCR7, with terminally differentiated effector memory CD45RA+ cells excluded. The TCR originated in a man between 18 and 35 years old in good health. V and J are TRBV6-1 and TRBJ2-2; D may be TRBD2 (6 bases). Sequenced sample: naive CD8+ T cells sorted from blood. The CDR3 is CASRGGTGELFF. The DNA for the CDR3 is TGTGCCAGCAGGGGGGGCACCGGGGAGCTGTTTTTT.